This entry describes one T cell receptor beta chain. The data are from a study of cytomegalovirus exposure and HLA in healthy donors. Primers included in the PCR were 60 Vbeta and 13 Jbeta primers. Sequencing used immunoSEQ multiplex PCR; TCRdb keeps in-frame clones, though not all of them. The sample lists 79,000 or so clones, approximately 79% occurring once. Germline V gives CDR1 SGHAT, CDR2 FQNNGV. Trimming cost V 2 bases and J 3 bases, with 8 bases left between them. This CDR3 comprises 13 residues. The sequence was obtained from a woman in her thirties or forties in good health and CMV-seropositive. The sequencing sample was made of PBMCs. The V and J genes are TRBV11-2 and TRBJ2-7; D unresolved. Here the CDR3 DNA reads TGTGCCAGCAGCTTACCCCCCCGCTACGAGCAGTACTTC. Protein product: CASSLPPRYEQYF.